This T cell receptor beta chain was documented in a study of tumor and adjacent non-tumor tissue in lung cancer. The template was RNA from unsorted bulk tissue. This non-tumor lung sample came from over 3 cm beyond the tumor edge. The CDR3 is 15 residues long. The germline V gene has CDR1 SGHRS and CDR2 YFSETQ. After removal of 1 base from V and 11 bases from J, the junction contained 11 bases not matched to a gene. TCRbeta libraries were built with three rounds of nested PCR, modified from ARM-PCR. TCRdb redid the calling of the multiplex PCR reads with MiXCR, one entry per CDR3 protein. The repertoire holds 80,000 to 100,000 distinct CDR3 sequences, around three quarters seen once, with about 29% in the top ten.

The chain recombines TRBV5-1 with TRBJ2-3; 9 positions agree with TRBD1. The sample was distant non-tumor lung tissue. This receptor was obtained from a man aged 60 to 75 with small cell lung cancer. The CDR3 nucleotides read TGCGCCAGCAGCTTGAGGGACAGGGTCACAGATGTGCAGTATTTT. It translates to CASSLRDRVTDVQYF.